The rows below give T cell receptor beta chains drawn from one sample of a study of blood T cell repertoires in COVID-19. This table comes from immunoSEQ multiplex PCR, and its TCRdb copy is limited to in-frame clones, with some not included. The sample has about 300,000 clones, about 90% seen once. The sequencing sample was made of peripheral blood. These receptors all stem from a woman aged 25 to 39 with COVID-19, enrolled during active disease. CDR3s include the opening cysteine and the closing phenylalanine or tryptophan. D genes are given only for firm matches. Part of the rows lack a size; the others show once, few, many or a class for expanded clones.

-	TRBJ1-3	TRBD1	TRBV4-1	CASSPRGGQGDNTIYF	TGCGCCAGCAGCCCGCGCGGGGGACAGGGAGACAACACCATATATTTT
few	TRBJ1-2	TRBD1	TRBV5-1	CASSRDRGDYGYTF	TGCGCCAGCAGCAGGGACAGGGGGGACTATGGCTACACCTTC
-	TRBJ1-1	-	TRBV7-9	CASSSPGVKGNTEAFF	TGTGCCAGCAGCTCCCCAGGGGTAAAGGGGAACACTGAAGCTTTCTTT
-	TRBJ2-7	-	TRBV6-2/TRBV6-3	CASSTDYEQYF	TGTGCCAGCAGCACAGACTACGAGCAGTACTTC
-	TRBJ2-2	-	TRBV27	CASTWGGGELFF	TGTGCCAGCACTTGGGGCGGCGGGGAGCTGTTTTTT
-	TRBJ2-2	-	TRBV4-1	CASSQQGQNTGELFF	TGCGCCAGCAGCCAGCAGGGACAAAACACCGGGGAGCTGTTTTTT
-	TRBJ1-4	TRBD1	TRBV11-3	CASSPGGSNEKLFF	TGTGCCAGCAGCCCAGGGGGCTCTAATGAAAAACTGTTTTTT
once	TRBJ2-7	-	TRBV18	CASSNGRGIDEQYF	TGTGCCAGCTCCAACGGCAGGGGCATCGACGAGCAGTACTTC
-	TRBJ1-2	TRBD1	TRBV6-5	CASSYADRVGSGYTF	TGTGCCAGCAGTTACGCGGACAGGGTAGGAAGTGGCTACACCTTC
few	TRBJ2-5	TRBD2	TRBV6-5	CASGPRTSGEETQYF	TGTGCCAGCGGTCCGAGGACTAGCGGGGAAGAGACCCAGTACTTC
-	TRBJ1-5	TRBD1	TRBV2	CASTRGTGVDQPQHF	TGTGCAAGCACCCGGGGGACAGGGGTAGATCAGCCCCAGCATTTT
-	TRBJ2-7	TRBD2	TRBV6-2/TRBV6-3	CASSRLAGGTEQYF	TGTGCCAGCAGTCGACTAGCGGGGGGGACTGAGCAGTACTTC
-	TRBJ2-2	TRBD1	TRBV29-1	CSVPGQGAWTGELFF	TGCAGCGTTCCTGGACAGGGGGCTTGGACCGGGGAGCTGTTTTTT
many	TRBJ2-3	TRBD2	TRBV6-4	CASASGGATDTQYF	TGTGCCAGCGCTAGCGGGGGGGCTACAGATACGCAGTATTTT
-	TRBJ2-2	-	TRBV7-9	CASTSNGEELFF	TGTGCCAGCACCTCTAATGGTGAAGAGCTGTTTTTT
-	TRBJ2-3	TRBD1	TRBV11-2	CASSLGRRTQGADTQYF	TGTGCCAGCAGCTTAGGTCGCCGGACACAGGGGGCAGATACGCAGTATTTT
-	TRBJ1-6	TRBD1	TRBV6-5	CASTLLGGNSPLHF	TGTGCCAGCACACTCTTAGGGGGCAATTCACCCCTCCACTTT
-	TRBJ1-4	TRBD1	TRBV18	CASSIGTGGGEKLFF	TGTGCCAGCTCAATCGGGACAGGCGGTGGTGAAAAACTGTTTTTT
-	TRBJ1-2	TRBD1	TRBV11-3	CASSHQGVDGYTF	TGTGCCAGCAGCCATCAGGGGGTAGATGGCTACACCTTC
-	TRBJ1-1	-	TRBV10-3	CAISNTPMNTEAFF	TGTGCCATCAGTAATACACCAATGAACACTGAAGCTTTCTTT
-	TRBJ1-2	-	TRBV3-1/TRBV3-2	CASSILGMDRDYGYTF	TGTGCCAGCAGCATACTAGGGATGGACAGAGACTATGGCTACACCTTC
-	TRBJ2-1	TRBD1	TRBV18	CASSPRGGRAYNEQFF	TGTGCCAGCTCACCAAGAGGGGGCCGGGCCTACAATGAGCAGTTCTTC
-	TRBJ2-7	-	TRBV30	CAWSVGSYEQYF	TGTGCCTGGAGCGTCGGGAGCTACGAGCAGTACTTC
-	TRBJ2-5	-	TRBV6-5	CASSLLRADQETQYF	TGTGCCAGCAGTCTTCTGCGGGCGGACCAAGAGACCCAGTACTTC
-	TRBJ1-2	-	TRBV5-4	CASSPQGYGYTF	TGTGCCAGCAGCCCACAGGGCTATGGCTACACCTTC
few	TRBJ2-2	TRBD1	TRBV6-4	CASSRTTGDSGELFF	TGTGCCAGCAGCAGAACCACAGGGGATTCCGGGGAGCTGTTTTTT
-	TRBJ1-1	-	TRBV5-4	CASSLVGQGATEAFF	TGTGCCAGCAGCTTGGTTGGGCAGGGCGCTACTGAAGCTTTCTTT
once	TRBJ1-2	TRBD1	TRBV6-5	CASSYSGTGVGYTF	TGTGCCAGCAGTTACTCCGGGACAGGGGTAGGCTACACCTTC
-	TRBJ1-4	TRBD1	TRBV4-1	CASSQQGASNEKLFF	TGCGCCAGCAGCCAGCAGGGGGCAAGTAATGAAAAACTGTTTTTT
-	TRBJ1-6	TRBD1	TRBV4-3	CASSLGQSVESPLHF	TGCGCCAGCAGCCTGGGACAGTCAGTTGAATCACCCCTCCACTTT
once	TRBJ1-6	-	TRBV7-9	CASSLSPARDTGNSPLHF	TGTGCCAGCAGCTTATCTCCCGCAAGGGACACGGGTAATTCACCCCTCCACTTT
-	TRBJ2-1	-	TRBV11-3	CASSSDPQGYEQFF	TGTGCCAGCAGCTCCGACCCCCAGGGATATGAGCAGTTCTTC
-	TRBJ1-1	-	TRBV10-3	CAIGDRYTEAFF	TGTGCCATCGGTGACAGATACACTGAAGCTTTCTTT
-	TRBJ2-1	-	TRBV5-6	CASSFKTGSYNEQFF	TGTGCCAGCAGCTTTAAGACAGGATCCTACAATGAGCAGTTCTTC
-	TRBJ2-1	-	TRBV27	CASSFGGGLENEQFF	TGTGCCAGCAGTTTTGGGGGGGGCCTGGAAAATGAGCAGTTCTTC
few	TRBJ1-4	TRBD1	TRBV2	CASNPDREKLFF	TGTGCCAGCAATCCGGACAGGGAAAAACTGTTTTTT
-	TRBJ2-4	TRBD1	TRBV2	CASSPTGAKNIQYF	TGTGCCAGCAGCCCGACAGGGGCCAAAAACATTCAGTACTTC
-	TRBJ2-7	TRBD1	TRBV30	CAWGTGSYEQYF	TGTGCCTGGGGGACAGGCTCCTACGAGCAGTACTTC
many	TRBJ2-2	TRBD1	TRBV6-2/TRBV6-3	CASSYHRDRVNTGELFF	TGTGCCAGCAGTTATCACCGGGACAGGGTGAACACCGGGGAGCTGTTTTTT
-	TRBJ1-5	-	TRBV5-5	CASSLQANQPQHF	TGTGCCAGCAGCTTACAGGCTAATCAGCCCCAGCATTTT
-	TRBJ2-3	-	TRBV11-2	CASSLGLEDTQYF	TGTGCCAGCAGCTTAGGGCTAGAAGATACGCAGTATTTT
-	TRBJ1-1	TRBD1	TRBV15	CATSRTGTGKAEAFF	TGTGCCACCAGCCGAACCGGGACAGGGAAGGCTGAAGCTTTCTTT
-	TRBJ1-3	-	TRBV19	CASSLSGVFSGNTIYF	TGTGCCAGTAGCCTATCCGGGGTCTTCTCTGGAAACACCATATATTTT